These 7 T cell receptor beta chains came from one sample sequenced in a study of low-dose radiotherapy and immunotherapy resistance in tumors. Priming of first-strand cDNA relied on TRAV- and TRBV-specific primers (covering alpha and beta chains). TCRs were put through around 20 PCR cycles of amplification with Phusion. A constant-region primer and the V-primer adapter served as the primer pair. One entry per CDR3 protein, called by TCRdb with MiXCR from the reads. The table records about 30,000 distinct CDR3 sequences, approximately 49% of them present only once. This sample's time point: after trial treatment. Indicated treatment: LDRT plus nivolumab, ipilimumab, low-dose cyclophosphamide and aspirin (RACIN trial). The material was PBMCs, obtained after low-dose radiotherapy plus immunotherapy. These receptors all come from a male donor with gallbladder cancer.

The chain joins TRBV18 to TRBJ1-2; the D gene is possibly TRBD1 (6 bases). This CDR3 has 15 amino acids. The germline V gene encodes CDR1 KGHSH and CDR2 LQKENI. With 0 bases removed from V and 5 bases from J, the gap between germline ends came to 13 bases. In nucleotides, the CDR3 is TGTGCCAGCTCACCACCCACAGGGTTTGGGTATGGCTACACCTTC. It specifies CASSPPTGFGYGYTF.

This clonotype was detected a few times. The gene calls are TRBV27 and TRBJ2-2; 7 nucleotides agree with TRBD2. This CDR3 spans 15 amino acids. Germline V gene lookup returns CDR1 MNHEY and CDR2 SMNVEV (reference sequence). With 6 bases clipped from V and 3 bases from J, the junction kept 7 bases outside the gene matches. CDR3 amino acids: CASSPGLPHTGELFF. As DNA, the CDR3 is TGTGCCAGCAGCCCGGGACTACCACACACCGGGGAGCTGTTTTTT.

Of note for this clonotype: Given a far larger clone just one base away, this is likely a sequencing read error. This chain links TRBV11-3 with TRBJ2-3; 8 bases fit TRBD1. Germline CDR1 SGHNT, CDR2 YENEEA. The CDR3 totals 15 residues. The CDR3 nucleotides are TGTGACAGCAATGGACAGGGCAATGGGGCAGATACGCAGTATTTT. Protein: CDSNGQGNGADTQYF.

V usage is TRBV7-2 and J usage is TRBJ2-5, with D perhaps matching TRBD2 (6 bases). V was clipped by 3 bases and J by 5 bases, with 13 bases between them. Germline loops: CDR1 SGHTA, CDR2 FQGNSA. The CDR3 is made up of 14 amino acids. The CDR3 DNA sequence: TGTGCCAGCAGCTTGTCGAGCGGAGGGGAGACCCAGTACTTC. Translation: CASSLSSGGETQYF.

This clonotype was seen ten or more times. This chain joins TRBV20-1 and TRBJ2-1; D is unresolved. The germline V gene encodes CDR1 DFQATT and CDR2 SNEGSKA (reference sequence). V lost 3 bases and J lost 6, with 15 bases in between. This CDR3 has 14 amino acids. DNA for the CDR3: TGCAGTGCTAGTCCAAGTAAGGGAACCAATGAGCAGTTCTTC. Encoded protein: CSASPSKGTNEQFF.

V and J are TRBV12-5 and TRBJ2-1; no clear D. CDR1 and CDR2 from the germline V gene are LGHNT and FRNRAP. This CDR3 spans 12 amino acids. V shed 3 bases and J shed 5 bases, with 5 bases lying between them. Written as DNA, the CDR3 is TGTGCTAGTGGTTTCGTCCACAATGAGCAGTTCTTC. Translation: CASGFVHNEQFF.

This clonotype has more than one count but fewer than ten. This chain joins TRBV18 and TRBJ1-2, with D hard to call. Germline CDR1 and CDR2: KGHSH and LQKENI. The V gene lost 3 bases and the J gene lost 2 bases, with 13 bases spanning the gap. CDR3 length: 15 residues. The CDR3 region is CASSPVTAGNYGYTF. The CDR3 region has the DNA TGTGCCAGCTCACCCGTAACGGCCGGCAACTATGGCTACACCTTC.